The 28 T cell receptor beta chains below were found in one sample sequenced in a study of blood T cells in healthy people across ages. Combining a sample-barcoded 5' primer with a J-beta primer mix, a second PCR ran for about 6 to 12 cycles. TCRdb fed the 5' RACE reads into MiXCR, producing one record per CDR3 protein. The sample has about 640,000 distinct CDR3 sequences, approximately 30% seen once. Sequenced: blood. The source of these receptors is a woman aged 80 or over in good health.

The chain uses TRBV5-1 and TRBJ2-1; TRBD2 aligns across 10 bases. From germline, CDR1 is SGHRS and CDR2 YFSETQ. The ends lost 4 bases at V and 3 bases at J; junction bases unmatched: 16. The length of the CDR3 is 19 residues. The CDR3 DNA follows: TGCGCCAGCAGCGGGGGGGGGGCTAGCGGGAGTAGTCTCTACAATGAGCAGTTCTTC. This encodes CASSGGGASGSSLYNEQFF.

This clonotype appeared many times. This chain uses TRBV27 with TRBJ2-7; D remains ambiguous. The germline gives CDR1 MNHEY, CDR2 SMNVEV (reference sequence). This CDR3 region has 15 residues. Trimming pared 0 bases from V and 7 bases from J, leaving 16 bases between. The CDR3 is CASSLSSGLGKEQYF. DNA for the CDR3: TGTGCCAGCAGTTTATCTTCAGGCCTTGGAAAAGAGCAGTACTTC.

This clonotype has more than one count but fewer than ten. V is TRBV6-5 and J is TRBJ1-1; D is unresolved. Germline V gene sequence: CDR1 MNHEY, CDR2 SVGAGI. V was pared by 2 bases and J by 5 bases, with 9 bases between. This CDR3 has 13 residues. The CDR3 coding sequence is TGTGCCAGCAGTTACGTCCGGGGAACTGAAGCTTTCTTT. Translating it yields CASSYVRGTEAFF.

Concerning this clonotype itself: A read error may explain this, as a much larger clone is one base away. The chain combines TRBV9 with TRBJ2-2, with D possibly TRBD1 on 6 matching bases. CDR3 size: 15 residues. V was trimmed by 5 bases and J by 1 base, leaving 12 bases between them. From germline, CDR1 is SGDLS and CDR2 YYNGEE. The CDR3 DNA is TGTGCCAGCAGTGCCGGGACACTGAACACCGGGGAGCTGTTTTTT. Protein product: CASSAGTLNTGELFF.

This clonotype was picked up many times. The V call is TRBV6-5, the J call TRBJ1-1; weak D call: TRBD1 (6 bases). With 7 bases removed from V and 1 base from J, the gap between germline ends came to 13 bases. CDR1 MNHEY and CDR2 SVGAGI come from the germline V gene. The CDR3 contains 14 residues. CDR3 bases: TGTGCCAGCACCCCCGGACAGCCGAACACTGAAGCTTTCTTT. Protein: CASTPGQPNTEAFF.

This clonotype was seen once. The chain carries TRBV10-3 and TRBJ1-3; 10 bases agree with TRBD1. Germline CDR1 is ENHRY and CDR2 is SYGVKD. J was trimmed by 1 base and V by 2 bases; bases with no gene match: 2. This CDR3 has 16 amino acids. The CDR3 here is CAISERTGGSGNTIYF. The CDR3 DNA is TGTGCCATCAGTGAGAGGACAGGGGGATCTGGAAACACCATATATTTT.

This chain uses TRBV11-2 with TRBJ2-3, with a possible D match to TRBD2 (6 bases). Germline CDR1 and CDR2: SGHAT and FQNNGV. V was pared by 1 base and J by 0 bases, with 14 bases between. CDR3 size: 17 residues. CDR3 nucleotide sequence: TGTGCCAGCAGCTTAGGATACACCGGGACTAGCACAGATACGCAGTATTTT. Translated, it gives CASSLGYTGTSTDTQYF.

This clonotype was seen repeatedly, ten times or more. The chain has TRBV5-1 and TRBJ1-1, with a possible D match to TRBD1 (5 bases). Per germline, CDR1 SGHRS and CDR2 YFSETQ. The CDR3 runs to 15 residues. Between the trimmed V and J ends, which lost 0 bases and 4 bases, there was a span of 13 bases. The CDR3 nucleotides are TGCGCCAGCAGCTTGGCCGGGAACGGGGCCACTGAAGCTTTCTTT. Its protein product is CASSLAGNGATEAFF.

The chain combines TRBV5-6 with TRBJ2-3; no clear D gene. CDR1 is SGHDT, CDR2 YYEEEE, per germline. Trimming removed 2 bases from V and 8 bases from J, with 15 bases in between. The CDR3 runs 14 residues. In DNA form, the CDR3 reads TGTGCCAGCAGCTTAAATACGGTTCGAGGTACGCAGTATTTT. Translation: CASSLNTVRGTQYF.

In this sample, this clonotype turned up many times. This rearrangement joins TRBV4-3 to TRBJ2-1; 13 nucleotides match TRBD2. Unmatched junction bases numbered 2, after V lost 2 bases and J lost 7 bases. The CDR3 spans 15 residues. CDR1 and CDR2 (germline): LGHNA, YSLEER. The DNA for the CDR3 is TGCGCCAGCAGCCAAACTAGCGGGGGGGAAAATGAGCAGTTCTTC. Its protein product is CASSQTSGGENEQFF.

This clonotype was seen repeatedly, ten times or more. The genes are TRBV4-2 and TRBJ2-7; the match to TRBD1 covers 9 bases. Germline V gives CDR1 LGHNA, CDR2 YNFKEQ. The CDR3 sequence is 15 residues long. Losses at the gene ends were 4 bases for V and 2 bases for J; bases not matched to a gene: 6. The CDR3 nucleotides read TGTGCCAGCAGCCTGGGGGACAGGGCTGCCTACGAGCAGTACTTC. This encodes CASSLGDRAAYEQYF.

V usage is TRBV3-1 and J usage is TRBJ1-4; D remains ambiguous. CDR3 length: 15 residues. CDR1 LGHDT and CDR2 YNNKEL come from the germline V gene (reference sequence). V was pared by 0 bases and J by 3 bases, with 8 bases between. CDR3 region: CASSQDGRPNEKLFF. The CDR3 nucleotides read TGTGCCAGCAGCCAAGATGGCAGGCCTAATGAAAAACTGTTTTTT.

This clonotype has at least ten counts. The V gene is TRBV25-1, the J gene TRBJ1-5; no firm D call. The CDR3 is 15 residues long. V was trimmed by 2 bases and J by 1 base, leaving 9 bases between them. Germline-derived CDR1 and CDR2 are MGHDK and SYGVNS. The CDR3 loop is CASSEDGPSNQPQHF. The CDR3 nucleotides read TGTGCCAGCAGTGAAGACGGGCCCAGCAATCAGCCCCAGCATTTT.

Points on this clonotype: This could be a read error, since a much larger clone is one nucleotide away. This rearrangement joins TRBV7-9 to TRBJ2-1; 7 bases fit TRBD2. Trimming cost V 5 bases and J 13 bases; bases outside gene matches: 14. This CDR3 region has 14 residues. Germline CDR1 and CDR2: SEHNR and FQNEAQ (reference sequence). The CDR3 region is CASSPGGTKGTQFF. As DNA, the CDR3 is TGTGCCAGCAGCCCCGGTGGGACTAAGGGGACCCAGTTCTTC.

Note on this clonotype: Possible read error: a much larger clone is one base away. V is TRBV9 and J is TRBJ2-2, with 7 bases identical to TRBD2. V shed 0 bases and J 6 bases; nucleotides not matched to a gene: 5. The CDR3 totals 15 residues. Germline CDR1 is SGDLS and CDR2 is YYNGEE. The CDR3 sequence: CASSVVAGDAGELFF. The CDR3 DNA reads TGTGCCAGCAGCGTAGTCGCGGGGGACGCCGGGGAGCTGTTTTTT.

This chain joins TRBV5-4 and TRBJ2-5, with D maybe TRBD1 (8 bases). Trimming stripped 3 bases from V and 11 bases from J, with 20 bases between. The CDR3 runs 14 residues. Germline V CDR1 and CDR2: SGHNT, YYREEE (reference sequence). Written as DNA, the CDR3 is TGTGCCAGCAGCTCACAGGGGGGGCGGAATGAGCAGTACTTC. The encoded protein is CASSSQGGRNEQYF.

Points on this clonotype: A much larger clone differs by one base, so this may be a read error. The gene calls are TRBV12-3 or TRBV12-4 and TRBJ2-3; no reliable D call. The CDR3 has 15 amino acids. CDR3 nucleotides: TGTGCCAGCAGGGAAGGTAAAAAAAGCACAGATGCGCAGTATTTT. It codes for CASREGKKSTDAQYF.

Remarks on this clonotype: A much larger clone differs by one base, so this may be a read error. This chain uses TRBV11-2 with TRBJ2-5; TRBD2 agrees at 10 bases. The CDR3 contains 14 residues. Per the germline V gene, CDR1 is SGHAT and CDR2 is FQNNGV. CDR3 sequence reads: CANSPGLARETQYF. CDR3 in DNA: TGTGCCAACAGCCCGGGACTAGCGAGAGAGACCCAGTACTTC.

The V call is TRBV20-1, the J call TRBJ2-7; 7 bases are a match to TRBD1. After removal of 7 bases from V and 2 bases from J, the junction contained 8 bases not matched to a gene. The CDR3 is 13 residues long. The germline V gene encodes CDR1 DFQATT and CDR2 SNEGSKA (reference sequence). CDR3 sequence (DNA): TGCAGTGTCAGACGGGACAGAACCTACGAGCAGTACTTC. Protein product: CSVRRDRTYEQYF.

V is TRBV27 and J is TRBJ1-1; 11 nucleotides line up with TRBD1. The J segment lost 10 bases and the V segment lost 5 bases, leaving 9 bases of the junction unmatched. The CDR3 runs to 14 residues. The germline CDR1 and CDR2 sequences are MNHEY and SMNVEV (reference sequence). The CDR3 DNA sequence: TGTGCCAGCAGTAACTCCGGGACAGGGGGAGCAGCTTTCTTT. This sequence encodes CASSNSGTGGAAFF.

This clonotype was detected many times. The CDR3 DNA sequence: TGTGCCAGCCTCCTACAGGGTGGGGACACTGAAGCTTTCTTT. As protein: CASLLQGGDTEAFF. V and J are TRBV12-3 or TRBV12-4 and TRBJ1-1, with D possibly TRBD1 on 6 matching bases. This CDR3 is built from 14 residues. The V and J ends lost 8 bases and 3 bases respectively, with 16 bases between them.

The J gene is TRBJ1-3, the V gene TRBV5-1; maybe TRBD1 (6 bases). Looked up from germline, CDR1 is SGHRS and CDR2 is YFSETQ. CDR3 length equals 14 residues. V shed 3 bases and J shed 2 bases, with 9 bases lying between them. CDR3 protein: CASSSGQTGNTIYF. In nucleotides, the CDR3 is TGCGCCAGCAGCTCCGGACAGACTGGAAACACCATATATTTT.

This chain's CDR3 is CASSLGGTADQETQYF. The DNA of the CDR3 is TGTGCCAGCAGCTTAGGCGGGACTGCGGATCAAGAGACCCAGTACTTC. The chain links TRBV11-3 to TRBJ2-5; a weak D match, TRBD2 (6 bases). The CDR3 spans 16 residues. Looked up from germline, CDR1 is SGHNT and CDR2 is YENEEA. The V end was cut by 1 base, the J end by 2 bases, with 14 bases between. The complete variable domain, with remaining parts taken from reference TRBV11-3 and TRBJ2-5, reads EAGVVQSPRYKIIEKKQPVAFWCNPISGHNTLYWYLQNLGQGPELLIRYENEEAVDDSQLPKDRFSAERLKGVDSTLKIQPAELGDSAVYLCASSLGGTADQETQYFGPGTRLLVL.

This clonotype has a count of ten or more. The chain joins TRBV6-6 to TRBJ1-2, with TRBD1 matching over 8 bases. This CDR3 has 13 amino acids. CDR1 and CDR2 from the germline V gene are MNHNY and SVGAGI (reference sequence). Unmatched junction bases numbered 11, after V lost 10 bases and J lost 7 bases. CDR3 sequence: CATNRGSPVGYTF. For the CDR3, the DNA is TGTGCCACCAACAGGGGGTCCCCCGTTGGCTACACCTTC.

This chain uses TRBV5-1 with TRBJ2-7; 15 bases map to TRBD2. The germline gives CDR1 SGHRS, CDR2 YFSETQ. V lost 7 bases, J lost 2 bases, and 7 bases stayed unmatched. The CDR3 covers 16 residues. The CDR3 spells CASGRGLAGGTYEQYF. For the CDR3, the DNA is TGCGCCAGCGGTCGTGGACTAGCGGGGGGGACCTACGAGCAGTACTTC.

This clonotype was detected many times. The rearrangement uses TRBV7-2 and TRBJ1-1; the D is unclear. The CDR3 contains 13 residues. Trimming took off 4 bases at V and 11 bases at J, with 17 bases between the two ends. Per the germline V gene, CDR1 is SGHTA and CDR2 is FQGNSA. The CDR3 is CASSSDLHGLAFF. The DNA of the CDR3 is TGTGCCAGCAGCTCAGACCTTCACGGGTTGGCTTTCTTT.

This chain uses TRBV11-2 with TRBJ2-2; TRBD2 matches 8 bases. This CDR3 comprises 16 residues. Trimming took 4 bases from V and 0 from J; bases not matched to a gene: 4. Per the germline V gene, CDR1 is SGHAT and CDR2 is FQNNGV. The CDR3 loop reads CASSSIAGTNTGELFF. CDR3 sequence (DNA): TGTGCCAGCAGCTCAATAGCGGGGACGAACACCGGGGAGCTGTTTTTT.

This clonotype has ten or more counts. The CDR3: CASSQWADYGYTF. Here the CDR3 DNA reads TGTGCCAGCAGCCAGTGGGCAGACTATGGCTACACCTTC. The rearrangement links TRBV3-1 to TRBJ1-2; D is unclear. There are 13 residues in the CDR3. V was clipped by 3 bases and J by 3 bases, with 8 bases between them. Germline V gene lookup returns CDR1 LGHDT and CDR2 YNNKEL (reference sequence). The variable domain in full, completed from reference TRBV3-1 and TRBJ1-2, reads DTAVSQTPKYLVTQMGNDKSIKCEQNLGHDTMYWYKQDSKKFLKIMFSYNNKELIINETVPNRFSPKSPDKAHLNLHINSLELGDSAVYFCASSQWADYGYTFGSGTRLTVV.